This TCR beta chain appears in the sequencing data of a study of blood T cell repertoires in COVID-19. At the level of the study: Acute and convalescent COVID-19 specimens originated in the United States, Italy and Spain.

Profiled with immunoSEQ multiplex PCR; TCRdb holds only in-frame clones, not every one. This sample has some 100,000 clones, with roughly 92% found just once. This CDR3 comprises 11 residues. The V gene's germline CDR1 is GTSNPN and CDR2 SVGIG (reference sequence). Trimming removed 5 bases at V and 7 bases at J, with 9 bases between. Material for sequencing was peripheral blood. The origin of this receptor is a man between 65 and 80 years old with acute or convalescent COVID-19. This rearrangement joins TRBV30 to TRBJ1-5; no clear D. The CDR3, as DNA: TGTGCCTGGGGTTCAGGACAGCCCCAGCATTTT. Its protein is CAWGSGQPQHF.